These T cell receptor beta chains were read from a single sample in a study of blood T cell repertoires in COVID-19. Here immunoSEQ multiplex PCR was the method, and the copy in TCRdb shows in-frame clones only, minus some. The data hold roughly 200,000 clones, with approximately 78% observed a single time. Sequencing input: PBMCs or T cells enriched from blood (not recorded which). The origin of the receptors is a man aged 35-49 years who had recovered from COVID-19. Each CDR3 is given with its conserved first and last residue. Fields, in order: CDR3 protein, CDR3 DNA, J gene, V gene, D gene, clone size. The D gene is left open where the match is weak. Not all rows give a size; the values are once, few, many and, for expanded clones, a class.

CAWSFPGSANEKLFF | TGTGCCTGGAGTTTCCCGGGATCAGCTAATGAAAAACTGTTTTTT | TRBJ1-4 | TRBV30 | NA | NA
CASSPGQNNSPLHF | TGTGCCAGTAGTCCGGGACAGAATAATTCACCCCTCCACTTT | TRBJ1-6 | TRBV19 | TRBD1 | NA
CASSLEVSGVGTGELFF | TGCGCCAGCAGCTTGGAGGTATCAGGGGTCGGTACCGGGGAGCTGTTTTTT | TRBJ2-2 | TRBV5-1 | NA | NA
CASSIDRRSRAEQGNQPQHF | TGTGCCAGTAGTATAGATCGAAGGAGCAGGGCCGAACAAGGGAATCAGCCCCAGCATTTT | TRBJ1-5 | TRBV19 | NA | NA
CASSVALLAGWETQYF | TGTGCCAGCAGCGTAGCCCTTCTAGCGGGGTGGGAGACCCAGTACTTC | TRBJ2-5 | TRBV9 | TRBD2 | NA
CASGLGGTGNTIYF | TGTGCTAGTGGTTTAGGGGGAACTGGAAACACCATATATTTT | TRBJ1-3 | TRBV12-5 | NA | NA
CASSTTGHGTDTQYF | TGTGCCAGCAGCACCACAGGCCATGGAACAGATACGCAGTATTTT | TRBJ2-3 | TRBV5-5 | NA | NA
CASRGTSGKYNEQFF | TGCGCCAGCAGAGGGACTAGCGGGAAATACAATGAGCAGTTCTTC | TRBJ2-1 | TRBV5-1 | TRBD2 | NA
CASTPFPQNYGYTF | TGTGCCAGCACTCCTTTTCCGCAGAACTATGGCTACACCTTC | TRBJ1-2 | TRBV6-5 | NA | NA
CASMLGGDTQYF | TGTGCCAGCATGCTAGGGGGAGATACGCAGTATTTT | TRBJ2-3 | TRBV7-9 | NA | NA
CASSYSEETEAFF | TGTGCCAGCAGTTACTCGGAGGAGACTGAAGCTTTCTTT | TRBJ1-1 | TRBV6-5 | NA | NA
CASSPSGATGKLFF | TGTGCCAGTAGTCCCTCAGGGGCAACGGGAAAACTGTTTTTT | TRBJ1-4 | TRBV19 | NA | few
CASSPDRGDQPQHF | TGCGCCAGCAGCCCAGACAGGGGAGATCAGCCCCAGCATTTT | TRBJ1-5 | TRBV5-1 | TRBD1 | NA
CASSIGRYSNQPQHF | TGTGCCAGTAGTATAGGCAGATATAGCAATCAGCCCCAGCATTTT | TRBJ1-5 | TRBV19 | NA | NA
CASSFRLWTGAEQYF | TGTGCCAGCAGTTTCCGACTCTGGACAGGGGCCGAGCAGTACTTC | TRBJ2-7 | TRBV27 | TRBD1 | few
CASSLWTGGNSGRPGELFF | TGTGCCAGCAGCTTATGGACAGGGGGTAATAGCGGGAGACCCGGGGAGCTGTTTTTT | TRBJ2-2 | TRBV7-9 | NA | NA
CASSQGGTSGNTYEQYF | TGCGCCAGCAGCCAAGGGGGGACTAGCGGGAACACCTACGAGCAGTACTTC | TRBJ2-7 | TRBV4-1 | TRBD2 | NA
CASSNPRGTTGWELFF | TGTGCCAGCAGCAACCCCAGGGGTACCACCGGGTGGGAGCTGTTTTTT | TRBJ2-2 | TRBV13 | NA | NA
CASSFRGGQETQYF | TGTGCCAGCAGCTTTCGAGGGGGCCAAGAGACCCAGTACTTC | TRBJ2-5 | TRBV5-4 | NA | NA
CATSDFKDRNYGYTF | TGTGCCACCAGTGATTTCAAGGACAGAAACTATGGCTACACCTTC | TRBJ1-2 | TRBV24-1 | NA | NA
CASSQLAGKPVGEQFF | TGCGCCAGCAGCCAGCTAGCGGGAAAACCCGTGGGAGAGCAGTTCTTC | TRBJ2-1 | TRBV4-1 | TRBD2 | NA
CASNRDRGEKLFF | TGCGCCAGCAACCGGGACAGGGGTGAAAAACTGTTTTTT | TRBJ1-4 | TRBV5-1 | TRBD1 | NA
CASSIQGSYEQYF | TGTGCCAGTAGTATTCAGGGGTCCTACGAGCAGTACTTC | TRBJ2-7 | TRBV19 | NA | few
CASSSSSGMGTGELFF | TGTGCCAGCAGCTCGAGTAGCGGGATGGGCACCGGGGAGCTGTTTTTT | TRBJ2-2 | TRBV7-9 | TRBD2 | once
CASSRSGVPNTEAFF | TGTGCCAGCAGCAGATCAGGGGTCCCGAACACTGAAGCTTTCTTT | TRBJ1-1 | TRBV7-3 | NA | NA
CASSPPSGRGNEQFF | TGTGCCAGCAGTCCCCCTAGCGGGAGGGGAAATGAGCAGTTCTTC | TRBJ2-1 | TRBV27 | TRBD2 | NA
CASRATGSNQPQHF | TGCGCCAGCCGTGCTACAGGGTCTAATCAGCCCCAGCATTTT | TRBJ1-5 | TRBV10-2 | NA | few
CSVVGTGANVLTF | TGCAGCGTTGTGGGGACAGGGGCCAACGTCCTGACTTTC | TRBJ2-6 | TRBV29-1 | NA | once
CASSDGTKGPPGELFF | TGTGCCAGCAGTGACGGGACTAAGGGCCCCCCCGGGGAGCTGTTTTTT | TRBJ2-2 | TRBV6-4 | TRBD2 | NA
CASSLVGSGKETQYF | TGCGCCAGCAGCTTGGTCGGCAGCGGGAAAGAGACCCAGTACTTC | TRBJ2-5 | TRBV5-1 | TRBD2 | NA
CASSGWGGLSEQFF | TGTGCCAGCAGTGGCTGGGGAGGTCTGAGTGAGCAGTTCTTC | TRBJ2-1 | TRBV21-1 | NA | once
CASTTPGVRGGYTF | TGTGCCAGTACCACCCCGGGAGTTAGGGGCGGCTACACCTTC | TRBJ1-2 | TRBV19 | NA | NA
CASSVTSGRGGEQFF | TGTGCCAGCAGCGTCACTAGCGGGAGGGGGGGTGAGCAGTTCTTC | TRBJ2-1 | TRBV2 | TRBD2 | NA
CASSAGTGATYEQYF | TGTGCCAGCAGCGCCGGGACAGGGGCCACCTACGAGCAGTACTTC | TRBJ2-7 | TRBV9 | TRBD1 | few
CASGRDTHTDTQYF | TGTGCCAGCGGACGGGACACTCACACAGATACGCAGTATTTT | TRBJ2-3 | TRBV9 | NA | NA
CAWSTGQGISPLHF | TGTGCCTGGAGTACGGGACAGGGGATTTCACCCCTCCACTTT | TRBJ1-6 | TRBV30 | TRBD1 | NA
CASSDGTGVYNEQFF | TGTGCCAGCAGCGACGGGACAGGGGTTTACAATGAGCAGTTCTTC | TRBJ2-1 | TRBV9 | TRBD1 | NA
CASSVASAGNEKLFF | TGTGCCAGCAGCGTAGCGTCGGCAGGGAATGAAAAACTGTTTTTT | TRBJ1-4 | TRBV9 | NA | NA
CASSPPTRENGVETQYF | TGTGCCAGCTCACCACCTACGCGTGAAAACGGGGTTGAGACCCAGTACTTC | TRBJ2-5 | TRBV18 | NA | NA
CASSLWTGAVDQPQHF | TGTGCCAGCAGCTTATGGACAGGGGCCGTAGATCAGCCCCAGCATTTT | TRBJ1-5 | TRBV7-9 | TRBD1 | NA
CASSLRTSGGTSTDTQYF | TGCGCCAGCAGCTTGAGGACTAGCGGGGGGACGAGCACAGATACGCAGTATTTT | TRBJ2-3 | TRBV5-1 | TRBD2 | many